This TCR beta chain was obtained from a study of cytomegalovirus exposure and HLA in healthy donors. This clone turned up a few times. Its target is not known. The protocol was immunoSEQ multiplex PCR, while the TCRdb copy is restricted to in-frame clones and leaves out a portion. Of fewer than 400,000 clones listed, roughly 88% are singletons. The germline CDR1 and CDR2 sequences are PRHDT and FYEKMQ (reference sequence). The CDR3 sequence is 14 residues long. The J segment lost 6 bases and the V segment lost 5 bases, leaving 5 bases of the junction unmatched. Study-wide points: Within the 100 to 150 validation repertoires, first-cohort TCR clusters tended to co-occur, according to a later analysis. Usually a TCR sequence was rare, but some public TCRs were found in many donors.

The donors were members of the validation cohort comprising approximately 110 subjects, separate from the roughly 670-subject first cohort. This chain links TRBV13 with TRBJ2-2; TRBD2 aligns across 8 bases. The receptor's source is a woman between 18 and 29 years old in good health and CMV-seronegative. Specimen: PBMCs. CDR3 region: CASSQTSVSGELFF. CDR3 nucleotide sequence: TGTGCCAGCAGCCAGACTAGCGTCTCCGGGGAGCTGTTTTTT.